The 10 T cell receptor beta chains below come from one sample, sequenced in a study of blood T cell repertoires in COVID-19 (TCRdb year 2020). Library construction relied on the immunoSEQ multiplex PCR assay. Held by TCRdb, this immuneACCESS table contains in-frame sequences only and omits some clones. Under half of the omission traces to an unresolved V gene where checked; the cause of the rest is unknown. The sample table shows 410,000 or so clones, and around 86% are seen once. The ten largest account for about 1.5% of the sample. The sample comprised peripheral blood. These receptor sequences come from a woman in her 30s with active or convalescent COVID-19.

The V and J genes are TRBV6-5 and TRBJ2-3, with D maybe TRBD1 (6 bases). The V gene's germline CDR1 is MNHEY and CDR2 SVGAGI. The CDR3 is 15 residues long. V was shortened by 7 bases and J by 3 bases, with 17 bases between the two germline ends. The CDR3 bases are TGTGCCAGCAACGAACCGGGACACGGGACAGATACGCAGTATTTT. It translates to CASNEPGHGTDTQYF.

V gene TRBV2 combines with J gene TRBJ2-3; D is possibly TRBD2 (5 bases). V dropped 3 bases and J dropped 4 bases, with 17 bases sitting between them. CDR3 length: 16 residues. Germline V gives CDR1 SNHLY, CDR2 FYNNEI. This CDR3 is CASSEWRSLGADTQYF. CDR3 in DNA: TGTGCCAGCAGTGAGTGGAGGAGTCTTGGCGCAGATACGCAGTATTTT.

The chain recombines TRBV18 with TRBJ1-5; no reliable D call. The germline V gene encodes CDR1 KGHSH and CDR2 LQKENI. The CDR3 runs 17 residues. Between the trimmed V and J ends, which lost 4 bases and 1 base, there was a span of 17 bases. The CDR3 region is CASSLTSSAGSNQPQHF. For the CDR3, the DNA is TGTGCCAGCTCACTCACTTCCTCCGCGGGAAGCAATCAGCCCCAGCATTTT.

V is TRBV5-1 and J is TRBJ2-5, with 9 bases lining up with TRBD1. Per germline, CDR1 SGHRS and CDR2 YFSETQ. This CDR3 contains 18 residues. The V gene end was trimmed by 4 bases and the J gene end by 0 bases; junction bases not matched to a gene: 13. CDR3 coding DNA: TGCGCCAGCAGCCGCGGGACAGGGTTAGTGGGGTACCAAGAGACCCAGTACTTC. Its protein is CASSRGTGLVGYQETQYF.

The CDR3 nucleotides read TGTGCCAGCAGCTTAGGCGCCCAAACCGTCTTCACAGATACGCAGTATTTT. This gives the protein CASSLGAQTVFTDTQYF. The J gene is TRBJ2-3, the V gene TRBV7-9; no firm D call. The CDR3 covers 17 residues. Germline values: CDR1 SEHNR, CDR2 FQNEAQ (reference sequence). The germline V and J ends were trimmed by 1 base and 2 bases, with 16 bases remaining between them.

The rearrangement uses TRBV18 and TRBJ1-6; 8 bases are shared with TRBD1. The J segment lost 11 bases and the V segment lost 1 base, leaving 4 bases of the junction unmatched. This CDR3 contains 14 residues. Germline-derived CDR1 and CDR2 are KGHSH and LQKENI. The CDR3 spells CASSPLGQEAPLHF. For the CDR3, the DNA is TGTGCCAGCTCACCACTGGGACAGGAGGCACCCCTCCACTTT.

The CDR3 bases are TGTGCCAGCAGCCTCACAGGGGCGAGGACTGAAGCTTTCTTT. Translated: CASSLTGARTEAFF. This rearrangement joins TRBV7-9 to TRBJ1-1; the match to TRBD1 covers 7 bases. V was clipped by 5 bases and J by 5 bases; unmatched bases: 8. CDR1 is SEHNR, CDR2 FQNEAQ, per germline (reference sequence). The CDR3 loop spans 14 amino acids.

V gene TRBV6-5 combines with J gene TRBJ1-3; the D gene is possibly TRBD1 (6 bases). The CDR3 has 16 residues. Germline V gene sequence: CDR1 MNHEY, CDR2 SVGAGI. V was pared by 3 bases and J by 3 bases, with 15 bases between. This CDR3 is CASSYLGAGVGNTIYF. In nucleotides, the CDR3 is TGTGCCAGCAGTTATCTCGGGGCAGGGGTTGGAAACACCATATATTTT.

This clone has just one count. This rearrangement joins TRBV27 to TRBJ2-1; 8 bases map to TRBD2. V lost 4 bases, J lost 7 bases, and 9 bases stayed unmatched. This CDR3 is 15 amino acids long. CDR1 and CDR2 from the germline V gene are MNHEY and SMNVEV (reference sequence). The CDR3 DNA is TGTGCCAGCAGTTCGAAGGCTAGCGGGTGGAATGAGCAGTTCTTC. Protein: CASSSKASGWNEQFF.

CDR3 sequence (DNA): TGTGCCAGCAGCTTGCTTGGTAGCGGGAGCGATGAGCAGTTCTTC. Translating gives CASSLLGSGSDEQFF. The chain recombines TRBV5-4 with TRBJ2-1; 9 positions agree with TRBD2. V shed 1 base, J shed 8 bases, and the junction held 7 bases outside the gene matches. Germline CDR1 and CDR2: SGHNT and YYREEE (reference sequence). This CDR3 is built from 15 residues.